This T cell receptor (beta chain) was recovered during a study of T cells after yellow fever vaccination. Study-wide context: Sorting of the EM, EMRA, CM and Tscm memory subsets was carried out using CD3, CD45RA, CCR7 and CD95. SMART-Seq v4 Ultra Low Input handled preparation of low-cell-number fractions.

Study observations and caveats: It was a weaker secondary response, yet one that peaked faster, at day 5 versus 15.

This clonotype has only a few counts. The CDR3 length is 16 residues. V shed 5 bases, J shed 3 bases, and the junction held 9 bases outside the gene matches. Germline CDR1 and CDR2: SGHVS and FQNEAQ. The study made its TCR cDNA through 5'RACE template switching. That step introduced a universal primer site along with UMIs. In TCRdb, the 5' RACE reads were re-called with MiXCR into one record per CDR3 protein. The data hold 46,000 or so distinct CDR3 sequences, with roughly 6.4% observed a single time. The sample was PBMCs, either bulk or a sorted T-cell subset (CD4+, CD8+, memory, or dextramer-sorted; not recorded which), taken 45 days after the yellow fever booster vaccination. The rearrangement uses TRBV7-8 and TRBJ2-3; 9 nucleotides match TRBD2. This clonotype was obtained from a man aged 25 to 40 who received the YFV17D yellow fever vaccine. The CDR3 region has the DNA TGTGCCAGCAGCGCTCGTCGGCGGGAGGGAACAGATACGCAGTATTTT. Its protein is CASSARRREGTDTQYF.